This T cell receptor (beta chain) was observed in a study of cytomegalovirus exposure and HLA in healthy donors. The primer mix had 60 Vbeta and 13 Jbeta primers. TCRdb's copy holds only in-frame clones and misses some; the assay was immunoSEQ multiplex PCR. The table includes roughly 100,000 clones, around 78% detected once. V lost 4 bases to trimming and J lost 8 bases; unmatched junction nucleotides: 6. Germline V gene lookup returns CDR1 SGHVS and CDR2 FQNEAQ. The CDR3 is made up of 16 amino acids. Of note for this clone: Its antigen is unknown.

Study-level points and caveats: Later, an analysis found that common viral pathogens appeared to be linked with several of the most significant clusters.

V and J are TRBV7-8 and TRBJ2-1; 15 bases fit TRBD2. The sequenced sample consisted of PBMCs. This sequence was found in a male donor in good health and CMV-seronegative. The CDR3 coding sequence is TGTGCCAGCAGCTCCAGGACTAGCGGGGGGGGCTATGAGCAGTTCTTC. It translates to CASSSRTSGGGYEQFF.